The 12 T cell receptor beta chains in this list originate from one sample, sequenced in a study of shared clonotypes between healthy human individuals. Only CD45RO-negative cells positively selected for CCR7 counted as naive CD8 cells, so terminally differentiated effector memory CD45RA+ cells were excluded. Assay: immunoSEQ multiplex PCR; the TCRdb copy retains only in-frame clones and omits some. The sample consists of around 1.9 million clones, roughly 93% of them appearing once. The sample consisted of naive CD8+ T cells from PBMCs. These receptors were collected from a man aged 18 to 30 in good health. Some clones in this sample may be carry-over from other donors' samples.

The chain recombines TRBV2 with TRBJ2-7; 10 bases are shared with TRBD1. Losses at the gene ends were 3 bases for V and 3 bases for J; bases not matched to a gene: 5. CDR1 SNHLY and CDR2 FYNNEI come from the germline V gene. CDR3 length: 15 amino acids. This CDR3 is CASSDWRDRGYEQYF. The CDR3 nucleotides read TGTGCCAGCAGTGATTGGCGGGACAGGGGCTACGAGCAGTACTTC.

The chain couples TRBV28 to TRBJ1-1; D is ambiguous. With 6 bases removed from V and 2 bases from J, the gap between germline ends came to 19 bases. In germline, CDR1 is MDHEN, CDR2 SYDVKM. The CDR3 has 16 residues. CDR3 protein: CASSTDGWAVNTEAFF. In DNA form, the CDR3 reads TGTGCCAGCAGCACGGATGGGTGGGCAGTTAACACTGAAGCTTTCTTT.

The chain couples TRBV7-6 to TRBJ1-1; TRBD1 matches at 9 bases. The V and J ends lost 1 base and 1 base, in that order; junction bases with no gene match: 4. CDR1 and CDR2 (germline): SGHVS, FNYEAQ. CDR3 size: 16 residues. CDR3 region: CASSLGTGVENTEAFF. CDR3 sequence (DNA): TGTGCCAGCAGCTTAGGGACAGGGGTGGAGAACACTGAAGCTTTCTTT. Filled out from reference TRBV7-6 and TRBJ1-1, the complete variable domain reads GAGVSQSPRYKVTKRGQDVALRCDPISGHVSLYWYRQALGQGPEFLTYFNYEAQQDKSGLPNDRFSAERPEGSISTLTIQRTEQRDSAMYRCASSLGTGVENTEAFFGQGTRLTVV.

The chain joins TRBV7-9 to TRBJ1-4; 9 nucleotides align to TRBD1. Germline-derived CDR1 and CDR2 are SEHNR and FQNEAQ (reference sequence). The CDR3 loop spans 17 amino acids. V lost 4 bases to trimming and J lost 7 bases; unmatched junction nucleotides: 13. CDR3 protein: CASSSIRQGVGREKLFF. The CDR3 DNA is TGTGCCAGCAGCTCGATACGACAGGGGGTCGGGCGTGAAAAACTGTTTTTT.

This clone was counted once. CDR3 loop: CASLWERLAGEFANTGELFF. CDR3 coding DNA: TGTGCCAGCCTCTGGGAGCGACTAGCGGGAGAGTTCGCGAACACCGGGGAGCTGTTTTTT. The chain combines TRBV2 with TRBJ2-2, with TRBD2 matching over 12 bases. Germline V gene lookup returns CDR1 SNHLY and CDR2 FYNNEI. V shed 8 bases, J shed 0 bases, and the junction held 16 bases outside the gene matches. This CDR3 is 20 amino acids long.

This clone was counted a single time. The chain recombines TRBV27 with TRBJ2-7, with 7 positions matching TRBD2. V was clipped by 5 bases and J by 2 bases; unmatched bases: 6. This CDR3 is built from 14 residues. Per germline, CDR1 MNHEY and CDR2 SMNVEV (reference sequence). The chain's CDR3 is CASSLLATAYEQYF. CDR3 DNA: TGTGCCAGCAGTCTACTAGCGACTGCCTACGAGCAGTACTTC.

The chain links TRBV11-2 to TRBJ2-1; 11 bases align to TRBD2. Germline V gene data show CDR1 as SGHAT and CDR2 as FQNNGV. V was clipped by 6 bases and J by 9 bases; unmatched bases: 19. This CDR3 has 18 amino acids. CDR3 in amino acids: CASSLNLAGGLRGGEQFF. CDR3 nucleotide sequence: TGTGCCAGCAGTTTGAATCTAGCGGGAGGATTACGGGGCGGTGAGCAGTTCTTC.

The chain recombines TRBV27 with TRBJ2-7; D possibly corresponds to TRBD2 (5 bases). The CDR3 is 13 amino acids. The V end was cut by 6 bases, the J end by 3 bases, with 12 bases between. CDR1 MNHEY and CDR2 SMNVEV come from the germline V gene (reference sequence). The CDR3 loop reads CASSEAGVYEQYF. The CDR3 DNA sequence: TGTGCCAGCAGCGAGGCGGGCGTCTACGAGCAGTACTTC.

A few counts support this clone. This chain joins TRBV7-8 and TRBJ1-5; no clear D. The CDR3 length is 14 residues. The V end lost 1 base, the J end lost 0 bases, and 4 bases lay between the germline ends. CDR1 is SGHVS and CDR2 is FQNEAQ in the germline V gene. CDR3 amino acids: CASSLEDSNQPQHF. The CDR3 DNA reads as TGTGCCAGCAGCTTAGAGGATAGCAATCAGCCCCAGCATTTT.

This clone was detected once. The chain employs TRBV23-1 and TRBJ2-1, with 11 bases matching TRBD2. TRBV23-1 falls under the ORF class, with uncertain function. CDR3 size: 16 residues. V trimming: 5 bases; J trimming: 7 bases; junction bases outside the gene matches: 10. CDR3 coding DNA: TGCGCCAGCAGTATCAAGATCCTAGCGGGAGGTAATGAGCAGTTCTTC. Amino acids: CASSIKILAGGNEQFF.

This sequence joins TRBV13 and TRBJ2-1; tentatively, D is TRBD2 (7 bases). The germline gives CDR1 PRHDT, CDR2 FYEKMQ (reference sequence). Between the trimmed V and J ends, which lost 7 bases and 2 bases, there was a span of 15 bases. This CDR3 is 15 amino acids long. DNA of the CDR3: TGTGCCAGCACCCTAGGGGGGGACGCCTACAATGAGCAGTTCTTC. This translates into CASTLGGDAYNEQFF. The full variable domain, completed using reference TRBV13 and TRBJ2-1, is AAGVIQSPRHLIKEKRETATLKCYPIPRHDTVYWYQQGPGQDPQFLISFYEKMQSDKGSIPDRFSAQQFSDYHSELNMSSLELGDSALYFCASTLGGDAYNEQFFGPGTRLTVL.

This clone was recorded only once. The chain combines TRBV7-6 with TRBJ1-5; D ambiguous. V lost 2 bases and J lost 4, with 15 bases in between. CDR3 length equals 16 residues. Germline CDR1 and CDR2: SGHVS and FNYEAQ. The CDR3 loop is CASSLLGPRTNQPQHF. The CDR3 DNA reads TGTGCCAGCAGCTTATTGGGCCCCCGAACTAATCAGCCCCAGCATTTT.